The 8 T cell receptor beta chains below all came from one sample that was sequenced in a study of T-cell reconstitution after alpha-beta-depleted transplantation in children. Unique molecular identifiers were built into the TCRbeta library. One entry per CDR3 protein, called by TCRdb with MiXCR from the PCR reads. The table includes some 840,000 distinct CDR3 sequences, approximately 15% detected once. Here the sequenced sample was PBMCs, mostly from graft donor cells, taken 360 days after TCRalphabeta/CD19-depleted stem cell transplant. The receptors here all came from a male patient younger than 18 who had a stem cell transplant for acute lymphoblastic leukemia, so the T cells may come from the graft donor.

This clonotype occurred a few times. The chain employs TRBV5-1 and TRBJ2-5, with 7 bases identical to TRBD2. Trimming took 0 bases from V and 4 from J; bases not matched to a gene: 9. CDR1 SGHRS and CDR2 YFSETQ come from the germline V gene. The CDR3 has 16 amino acids. The CDR3: CASSLGNYGRRETQYF. Here the CDR3 DNA reads TGCGCCAGCAGCTTGGGTAATTACGGGAGGCGAGAGACCCAGTACTTC. Based on the CDR3 plus reference TRBV5-1 and TRBJ2-5, the full variable domain is KAGVTQTPRYLIKTRGQQVTLSCSPISGHRSVSWYQQTPGQGLQFLFEYFSETQRNKGNFPGRFSGRQFSNSRSEMNVSTLELGDSALYLCASSLGNYGRRETQYFGPGTRLLVL.

The chain employs TRBV28 and TRBJ2-5; 7 nucleotides line up with TRBD1. This CDR3 is 15 amino acids long. V shed 5 bases and J 4 bases; nucleotides not matched to a gene: 10. From germline, CDR1 is MDHEN and CDR2 SYDVKM. Here the CDR3 reads CASSPQTGQRETQYF. Here the CDR3 DNA reads TGTGCCAGCAGTCCACAGACGGGACAGAGAGAGACCCAGTACTTC.

This chain uses TRBV20-1 with TRBJ2-5; 10 bases align to TRBD1. Germline assignment: CDR1 DFQATT and CDR2 SNEGSKA (reference sequence). The CDR3 contains 15 residues. Germline trimming cut 0 bases from V and 9 bases from J; bases unmatched to any gene: 10. In nucleotides, the CDR3 is TGCAGTGCTAGAGATGGGACAGGGGCGGGTGAGGCCCAGTACTTC. Residues: CSARDGTGAGEAQYF.

The chain recombines TRBV15 with TRBJ2-6; no clear D gene. This CDR3 region has 13 residues. V was cut by 8 bases and J by 0 bases, with 5 bases left in between. Germline CDR1 LNHNV, CDR2 YYDKDF (reference sequence). CDR3 DNA: TGTGCCACCCTCGACTCTGGGGCCAACGTCCTGACTTTC. Amino acid sequence: CATLDSGANVLTF.

This clonotype occurred a few times. The V gene is TRBV19, the J gene TRBJ2-1; D uncertain. The CDR3 length is 18 residues. The V end was cut by 7 bases, the J end by 5 bases, with 27 bases between. Germline lookup yields CDR1 LNHDA and CDR2 SQIVND (reference sequence). CDR3 nucleotides: TGTGCCAGTACCCTAGTATATCGAGACCTTCTCCAAAACAATGAGCAGTTCTTC. Protein: CASTLVYRDLLQNNEQFF.

This chain connects TRBV7-9 to TRBJ2-2; D unclear. Deletions cut 3 bases from V and 6 bases from J, with 14 bases between. The CDR3 length is 15 residues. Germline V gives CDR1 SEHNR, CDR2 FQNEAQ (reference sequence). This chain's CDR3 is CASSLPYLGSGELFF. For the CDR3, the DNA is TGTGCCAGCAGCTTGCCCTACCTAGGCTCCGGGGAGCTGTTTTTT.

This clonotype was detected ten times or more. This chain joins TRBV18 and TRBJ2-7; 7 nucleotides match TRBD1. Germline CDR1 is KGHSH and CDR2 is LQKENI. Germline trimming cut 7 bases from V and 4 bases from J; bases unmatched to any gene: 7. This CDR3 spans 13 amino acids. The CDR3 reads CASYGTENYEQYF. The CDR3 DNA is TGTGCCAGCTACGGGACAGAAAATTACGAGCAGTACTTC.

The V gene is TRBV7-3, the J gene TRBJ2-3; 12 bases match TRBD2. Germline CDR1 SGHTA, CDR2 FQGTGA. This CDR3 is 18 amino acids long. Unmatched junction bases numbered 7, after V lost 2 bases and J lost 1 base. CDR3 in DNA: TGTGCCAGCAGCTTATTCCCCCGACTAGCGGGAGGCACAGATACGCAGTATTTT. The encoded protein is CASSLFPRLAGGTDTQYF.